Sequencing of this T cell receptor beta chain was carried out in a study of human thymus T cells. The source of the thymus tissue was resections taken during corrective heart surgery. Produced via immunoSEQ multiplex PCR; TCRdb's table is partial and in-frame only. The sample yields about 120,000 clones, 90% to 95% seen once. Worth noting for this clone: Its antigen is unknown.

Findings and limits, study-wide: Use of V and J genes seemed skewed within the thymic and blood repertoires.

Germline-derived CDR1 and CDR2 are SGHTA and FQGNSA. V shed 1 base and J 4 bases; nucleotides not matched to a gene: 8. This CDR3 spans 16 amino acids. The TCR originated in a boy in the first two years of life with a congenital heart defect but otherwise immunologically healthy. The chain carries TRBV7-2 and TRBJ1-2; TRBD1 agrees at 8 bases. Sequenced material: thymus tissue. The CDR3 DNA reads as TGTGCCAGCAGCTTAGAGGACCAGGGGGCGCGCTATGGCTACACCTTC. It specifies CASSLEDQGARYGYTF.